Listed below are T cell receptor beta chains from one sample, sequenced in a study of blood T cell repertoires in COVID-19. The repertoire was sequenced with immunoSEQ multiplex PCR; TCRdb's copy has only in-frame clones and lacks some. The table has 200,000 or so clones, more than 65% seen once; the top ten hold less than 9.5%. Sequenced material: PBMCs or T cells enriched from blood (not recorded which). Receptors originate from a man aged 40-50 years who had recovered from COVID-19. Both conserved end residues are part of each CDR3. D genes are given only for firm matches. The size field is filled for only some rows; it gives once, few, many or a size class.

CDR3 protein	CDR3 DNA	D gene	clone size	J gene	V gene
CASREGANIQYF	TGTGCCAGCAGAGAGGGAGCAAACATTCAGTACTTC	-	many	TRBJ2-4	TRBV27
CASSPRMTGGMNTEAFF	TGCGCCAGCAGCCCGCGAATGACAGGGGGAATGAACACTGAAGCTTTCTTT	TRBD1	-	TRBJ1-1	TRBV4-3
CASSLEVSGTGEEKLFF	TGTGCCAGCAGTTTGGAGGTCTCCGGGACAGGGGAAGAAAAACTGTTTTTT	TRBD1	-	TRBJ1-4	TRBV27
CASSQVIPLGTGGYEQYF	TGCGCCAGCAGCCAAGTTATCCCTTTAGGGACAGGGGGCTACGAGCAGTACTTC	TRBD1	-	TRBJ2-7	TRBV4-1
CASSSQGSGYGYTF	TGTGCCAGTAGTTCACAGGGGTCGGGGTATGGCTACACCTTC	TRBD1	many	TRBJ1-2	TRBV19
CASSARGQVNTEAFF	TGTGCCAGCAGTGCCCGGGGACAGGTGAACACTGAAGCTTTCTTT	TRBD1	-	TRBJ1-1	TRBV9
CASSQGLLGGGTQETQYF	TGTGCCAGCAGCCAAGGGCTTTTGGGCGGGGGGACCCAAGAGACCCAGTACTTC	TRBD2	-	TRBJ2-5	TRBV4-2
CASSLTGGVNEQFF	TGTGCCAGCAGTCTTACAGGGGGCGTTAATGAGCAGTTCTTC	TRBD1	-	TRBJ2-1	TRBV6-4
CASSLTFGLDSPGELFF	TGCGCCAGCAGCTTAACGTTCGGACTAGATTCTCCCGGGGAGCTGTTTTTT	TRBD2	-	TRBJ2-2	TRBV5-1
CASSLGQGSYEQYF	TGTGCCAGCAGCCTTGGACAGGGATCCTACGAGCAGTACTTC	TRBD1	-	TRBJ2-7	TRBV5-4
CASSTSPRQGEARNTEAFF	TGTGCCAGTAGTACGTCGCCCCGACAGGGGGAGGCCAGGAACACTGAAGCTTTCTTT	TRBD1	-	TRBJ1-1	TRBV19
CASSIARSGANVLTF	TGTGCCAGTAGTATAGCGAGGTCTGGGGCCAACGTCCTGACTTTC	-	once	TRBJ2-6	TRBV19
CASTPQGTGNSPLHF	TGTGCCAGCACCCCCCAAGGGACAGGGAATTCACCCCTCCACTTT	TRBD1	-	TRBJ1-6	TRBV11-2
CASRRESNSPLHF	TGTGCCAGCCGCAGGGAAAGTAATTCACCCCTCCACTTT	-	-	TRBJ1-6	TRBV3-1/TRBV3-2
CASSQTSGGVNEQYF	TGTGCCAGCAGTCAAACTAGCGGGGGGGTTAACGAGCAGTACTTC	TRBD2	-	TRBJ2-7	TRBV6-5
CASSQGWGSGGYTF	TGCGCCAGCAGCCAAGGATGGGGTTCGGGGGGCTACACCTTC	-	few	TRBJ1-2	TRBV4-1
CASSPGTSGKYTDTQYF	TGCGCCAGCAGCCCCGGGACTAGCGGGAAATACACAGATACGCAGTATTTT	TRBD2	-	TRBJ2-3	TRBV5-1
CASSFSPSQGSEAFF	TGTGCCAGCAGTTTTTCACCTAGTCAGGGGTCTGAAGCTTTCTTT	-	-	TRBJ1-1	TRBV7-8
CASSLTGPLRYGYTF	TGTGCCAGCAGCTTGACAGGCCCCCTTCGCTATGGCTACACCTTC	-	few	TRBJ1-2	TRBV5-6
CASSLPRAGQSEAFF	TGTGCCAGCAGCTTACCCCGTGCGGGGCAATCTGAAGCTTTCTTT	-	-	TRBJ1-1	TRBV7-9
CASSFPRRGGQNYGYTF	TGTGCCAGCAGCTTCCCGCGTAGGGGGGGGCAGAACTATGGCTACACCTTC	-	-	TRBJ1-2	TRBV7-8
CASSLSFFMGQGAGGYTF	TGTGCCAGCAGCCTCTCTTTCTTTATGGGACAGGGGGCTGGTGGCTACACCTTC	TRBD1	-	TRBJ1-2	TRBV7-2
CASSPFGRTGYNQPQHF	TGCGCCAGCAGCCCCTTCGGCCGGACAGGCTACAATCAGCCCCAGCATTTT	TRBD1	-	TRBJ1-5	TRBV4-1
CASSRGTERNQPQHF	TGCGCCAGCAGCCGCGGGACAGAGCGGAATCAGCCCCAGCATTTT	TRBD1	few	TRBJ1-5	TRBV5-1
CASSTDINYGYTF	TGTGCCAGCAGCACCGACATCAACTATGGCTACACCTTC	-	-	TRBJ1-2	TRBV5-8
CASSSPTGAREQFF	TGTGCCAGCAGTTCACCTACAGGGGCTCGTGAGCAGTTCTTC	TRBD1	once	TRBJ2-1	TRBV28